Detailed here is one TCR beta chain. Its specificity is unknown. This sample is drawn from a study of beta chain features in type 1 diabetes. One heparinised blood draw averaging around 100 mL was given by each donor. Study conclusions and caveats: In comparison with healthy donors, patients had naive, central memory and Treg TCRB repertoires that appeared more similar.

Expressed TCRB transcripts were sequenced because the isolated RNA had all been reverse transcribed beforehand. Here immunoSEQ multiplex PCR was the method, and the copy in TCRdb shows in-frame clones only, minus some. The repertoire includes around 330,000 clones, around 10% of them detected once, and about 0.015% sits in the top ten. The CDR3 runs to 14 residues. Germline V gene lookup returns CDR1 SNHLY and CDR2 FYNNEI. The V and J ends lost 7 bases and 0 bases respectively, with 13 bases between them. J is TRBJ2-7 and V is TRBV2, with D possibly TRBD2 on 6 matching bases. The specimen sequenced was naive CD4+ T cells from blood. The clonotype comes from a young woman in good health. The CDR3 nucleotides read TGTGCCAGCAATAGGGACGGGAGCTCCTACGAGCAGTACTTC. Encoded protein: CASNRDGSSYEQYF.